This T cell receptor beta chain was found in a study of T cells in localized non-small cell lung cancer. TCRdb keeps only in-frame clones here, not all; method: immunoSEQ multiplex PCR. The data contain some 4,000 clones, under 30% of them singletons. This CDR3 is 11 amino acids long. Germline CDR1 is KGHSY and CDR2 is FQNENV. V dropped 1 base and J dropped 8 bases, with 5 bases sitting between them. The study, taken as a whole, reports: The study sequenced only one region of the tumor. As a result, intratumor heterogeneity could not be excluded and remains possible. Uninvolved adjacent lung had more T cell clonality than any other tissue, topping tumor.

This clone turned up a few times. Its antigen is unknown. The TCR was taken from a woman aged 35-70 years with stage I lung adenocarcinoma. The sequencing here drew on lung tumor tissue, taken before any cancer treatment. J is TRBJ1-1 and V is TRBV16; D gene unclear. For the CDR3, the DNA is TGTGCCAGCAGCCAATGGTTAGAAGCTTTCTTT. Translated, it gives CASSQWLEAFF. Combining the CDR3 with reference TRBV16 and TRBJ1-1 gives the whole variable domain GEEVAQTPKHLVRGEGQKAKLYCAPIKGHSYVFWYQQVLKNEFKFLISFQNENVFDETGMPKERFSAKCLPNSPCSLEIQATKLEDSAVYFCASSQWLEAFFGQGTRLTVV.